The rows below give T cell receptor beta chains drawn from one sample of a study of T cell repertoires in cytomegalovirus infection. TCRdb used MiXCR to reprocess the reads, holding one entry per CDR3 protein. Among over 150,000 distinct CDR3 sequences listed, about a sixth were seen once. The sample comprised CD8+ T cells from PBMCs. The receptors derive from a human donor in good health (CMV status not recorded). Some clones in this sample may be carry-over from other donors' samples. Each CDR3 is given with its conserved first and last residue. A D gene is named only where the DNA matches it firmly. Size tells how often a clone was seen (once, few, many) or the class of an expanded clone, and some rows leave it out.

D	size	J	V	CDR3	DNA
.	.	TRBJ2-3	TRBV10-1	CASSVTGSDTQYF	TGCGCCAGCAGTGTTACAGGGAGCGATACGCAGTATTTT
TRBD1	few	TRBJ1-5	TRBV29-1	CSVGQGASNQPQHF	TGCAGCGTGGGACAGGGGGCTAGCAATCAGCCCCAGCATTTT
.	.	TRBJ2-3	TRBV14	CASSQVQGLDTQYF	TGTGCCAGCAGCCAAGTACAGGGCTTAGATACGCAGTATTTT
.	few	TRBJ2-7	TRBV4-1	CASSQGQTSSYEQYF	TGCGCCAGCAGCCAAGGACAGACAAGCTCCTACGAGCAGTACTTC
.	.	TRBJ1-1	TRBV9	CASSVAGDTEAFF	TGTGCCAGCAGCGTGGCAGGGGACACTGAAGCTTTCTTT
.	few	TRBJ1-1	TRBV6-5	CASGGEMNTEAFF	TGTGCCAGCGGGGGGGAGATGAACACTGAAGCTTTCTTT
TRBD1	few	TRBJ2-1	TRBV7-9	CASSERESTGVDYNEQFF	TGTGCCAGCAGCGAGCGTGAATCGACAGGGGTTGACTACAATGAGCAGTTCTTC
TRBD2	.	TRBJ2-1	TRBV7-6	CASSLAGTTRGGNEQFF	TGTGCCAGCAGCTTAGCGGGGACTACCCGGGGTGGGAATGAGCAGTTCTTC
TRBD1	.	TRBJ2-7	TRBV6-6	CASSDLTGRAYEQYF	TGTGCCAGCAGTGACCTGACAGGGCGAGCCTACGAGCAGTACTTC
TRBD2	few	TRBJ2-7	TRBV7-6	CASSLATGGSYEQYF	TGTGCCAGCAGCTTAGCCACGGGAGGCTCCTACGAGCAGTACTTC
.	.	TRBJ2-5	TRBV7-8	CASSLAYQETQYF	TGTGCCAGCAGCTTAGCGTACCAAGAGACCCAGTACTTC
.	few	TRBJ2-3	TRBV6-6	CASTGADTDTQYF	TGTGCCAGCACCGGAGCAGACACAGATACGCAGTATTTT
.	.	TRBJ2-2	TRBV10-3	CAISESAGDGELFF	TGTGCCATCAGTGAGTCGGCAGGGGACGGGGAGCTGTTTTTT
TRBD2	.	TRBJ2-1	TRBV7-6	CASSLAQRGGYNEQFF	TGTGCCAGCAGCTTAGCTCAGCGCGGGGGCTACAATGAGCAGTTCTTC
.	many	TRBJ1-4	TRBV7-8	CASSAIVGWTTNEKLFF	TGTGCCAGCAGCGCTATAGTAGGGTGGACAACTAATGAAAAACTGTTTTTT
TRBD1	few	TRBJ2-2	TRBV12-3/TRBV12-4	CASLGTGGPRWTGELFF	TGTGCCAGCTTGGGGACAGGGGGCCCGAGATGGACCGGGGAGCTGTTTTTT
TRBD1	few	TRBJ2-7	TRBV30	CAWTPGQGTYEQYF	TGTGCCTGGACGCCGGGACAGGGGACCTACGAGCAGTACTTC
TRBD1	.	TRBJ1-6	TRBV4-3	CASRDRVEYNSPLHF	TGCGCCAGCAGGGACAGGGTGGAGTATAATTCACCCCTCCACTTT
TRBD1	few	TRBJ2-7	TRBV27	CASSRGTGVGEQYF	TGTGCCAGCAGCCGGGGGACAGGAGTCGGAGAGCAGTACTTC
.	.	TRBJ1-1	TRBV7-9	CASSDRVFEAFF	TGTGCCAGCAGCGATAGAGTTTTCGAAGCTTTCTTT
TRBD1	once	TRBJ2-2	TRBV19	CASSRPGQGYTGELFF	TGTGCCAGTAGTAGACCGGGACAGGGGTACACCGGGGAGCTGTTTTTT
TRBD1	few	TRBJ2-7	TRBV4-1	CASSQDLTGALYEQYF	TGCGCCAGCAGCCAAGATCTTACAGGGGCCCTCTACGAGCAGTACTTC
.	many	TRBJ2-2	TRBV28	CASSSGTPNTGELFF	TGTGCCAGCAGTTCAGGGACACCGAACACCGGGGAGCTGTTTTTT
.	.	TRBJ1-1	TRBV4-2	CASSHLQGNTEAFF	TGTGCCAGCAGCCATCTACAGGGGAACACTGAAGCTTTCTTT
.	few	TRBJ1-1	TRBV19	CASSEGLIAEAFF	TGTGCCAGTAGTGAGGGGTTAATAGCTGAAGCTTTCTTT
.	.	TRBJ2-7	TRBV30	CAWSDNTYEQYF	TGTGCCTGGAGTGACAATACCTACGAGCAGTACTTC
.	.	TRBJ1-1	TRBV25-1	CASRGGGANTEAFF	TGTGCCAGCAGGGGGGGGGGGGCGAACACTGAAGCTTTCTTT
.	few	TRBJ2-7	TRBV6-2/TRBV6-3	CASSRRRAQLQNEQYF	TGTGCCAGCAGCCGCCGTCGGGCCCAACTCCAGAACGAGCAGTACTTC
TRBD1	.	TRBJ1-2	TRBV5-1	CASSFPGTGDYGYTF	TGCGCCAGCAGCTTCCCCGGGACAGGGGATTATGGCTACACCTTC
.	.	TRBJ1-1	TRBV14	CASSQDWGLAEAFF	TGTGCCAGCAGCCAAGATTGGGGGCTGGCTGAAGCTTTCTTT
.	.	TRBJ1-1	TRBV4-3	CASTSRTGVTEAFF	TGCGCCAGCACCTCTAGGACTGGCGTCACTGAAGCTTTCTTT
.	.	TRBJ1-2	TRBV12-3/TRBV12-4	CASSPSLGQDPLF	TGTGCCAGCAGTCCGAGCTTGGGACAAGATCCTCTTTTC
TRBD2	few	TRBJ2-7	TRBV12-3/TRBV12-4	CASSLGGGNEQYF	TGTGCCAGCAGTTTAGGCGGGGGGAACGAGCAGTACTTC
TRBD2	.	TRBJ2-7	TRBV7-9	CASSAGGGEQYF	TGTGCCAGCAGCGCTGGCGGGGGCGAGCAGTACTTC
TRBD1	few	TRBJ2-1	TRBV2	CASSVLGGFVYEQFF	TGTGCCAGCAGTGTTTTAGGGGGCTTTGTATATGAGCAGTTCTTC
TRBD1	few	TRBJ1-5	TRBV9	CASSETGDPGQPQHF	TGTGCCAGCAGCGAAACAGGGGACCCAGGGCAGCCCCAGCATTTT
TRBD2	few	TRBJ2-3	TRBV20-1	CSARDSIGTSGADTQYF	TGCAGTGCTAGAGATTCCATCGGGACTAGCGGGGCAGATACGCAGTATTTT
.	.	TRBJ1-5	TRBV7-6	CASSLAGGDNQPQHF	TGTGCCAGCAGCTTAGCAGGGGGGGACAATCAGCCCCAGCATTTT
TRBD1	few	TRBJ1-2	TRBV6-2/TRBV6-3	CASSYRTGGASNYGYTF	TGTGCCAGCAGCTACCGGACAGGGGGCGCGTCTAACTATGGCTACACCTTC
TRBD1	many	TRBJ1-1	TRBV7-2	CASSLRGQPNTEAFF	TGTGCCAGCAGCTTACGGGGACAGCCGAACACTGAAGCTTTCTTT
TRBD1	many	TRBJ2-7	TRBV7-9	CASSPPGQGTYEQYF	TGTGCCAGCAGCCCCCCCGGACAGGGAACCTACGAGCAGTACTTC